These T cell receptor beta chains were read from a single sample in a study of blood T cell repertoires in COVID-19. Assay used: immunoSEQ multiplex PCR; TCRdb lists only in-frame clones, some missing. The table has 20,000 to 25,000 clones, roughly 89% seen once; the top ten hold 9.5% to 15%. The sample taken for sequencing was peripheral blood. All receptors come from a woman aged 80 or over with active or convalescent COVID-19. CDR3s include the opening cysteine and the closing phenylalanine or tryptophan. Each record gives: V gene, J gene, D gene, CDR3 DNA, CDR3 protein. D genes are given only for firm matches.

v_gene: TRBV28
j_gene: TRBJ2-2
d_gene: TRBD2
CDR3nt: TGTGCCAGCAGTTTATTTTCTAGCGGCCTCGGGGAGCTGTTTTTT
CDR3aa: CASSLFSSGLGELFF

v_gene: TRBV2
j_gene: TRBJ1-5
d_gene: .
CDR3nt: TGTGCCAGCAGTGAGCGGGAGGTCAGCAATCAGCCCCAGCATTTT
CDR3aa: CASSEREVSNQPQHF

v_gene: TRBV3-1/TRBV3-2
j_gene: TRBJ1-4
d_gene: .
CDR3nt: TGTGCCAGCAGCCTCCAGGGGACTAATGAAAAACTGTTTTTT
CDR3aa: CASSLQGTNEKLFF

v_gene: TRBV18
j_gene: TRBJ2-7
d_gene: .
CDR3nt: TGTGCCAGCTCACCACCGGCACCCTCCTACGAGCAGTACTTC
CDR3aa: CASSPPAPSYEQYF

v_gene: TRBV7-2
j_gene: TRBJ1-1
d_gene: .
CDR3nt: TGTGCCAGCAGCTTACGTTGGGCGAACACTGAAGCTTTCTTT
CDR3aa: CASSLRWANTEAFF

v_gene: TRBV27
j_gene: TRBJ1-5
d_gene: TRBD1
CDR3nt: TGTGCCAGCAGCCTTGGACAGGATGATCAGCCCCAGCATTTT
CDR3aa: CASSLGQDDQPQHF

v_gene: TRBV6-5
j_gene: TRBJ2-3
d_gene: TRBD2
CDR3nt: TGTGCCAGCAGCGGACTAGCGGGGGGCACAGATACGCAGTATTTT
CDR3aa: CASSGLAGGTDTQYF

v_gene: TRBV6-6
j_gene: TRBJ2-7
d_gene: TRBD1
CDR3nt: TGTGCCAGCAGTTACGGAGGGACAGGGGACGCCGAGCAGTACTTC
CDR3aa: CASSYGGTGDAEQYF

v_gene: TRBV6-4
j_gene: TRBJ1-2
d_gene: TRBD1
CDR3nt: TGTGCCAGCAGTGTTGGGACAGGCTATGGCTACACCTTC
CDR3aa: CASSVGTGYGYTF

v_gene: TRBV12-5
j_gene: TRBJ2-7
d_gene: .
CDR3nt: TGTGCTAGTGGTTCCCCGGCAGGGGGAGGTATCTACGAGCAGTACTTC
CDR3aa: CASGSPAGGGIYEQYF

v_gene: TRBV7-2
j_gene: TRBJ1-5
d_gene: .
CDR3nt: TGTGCCAGCAGCTCCTTACAGGGTTATAGCAATCAGCCCCAGCATTTT
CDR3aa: CASSSLQGYSNQPQHF

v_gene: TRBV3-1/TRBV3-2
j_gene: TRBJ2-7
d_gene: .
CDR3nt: TGTGCCAGCAGCCGGTACACGAACGAGCAGTACTTC
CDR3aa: CASSRYTNEQYF

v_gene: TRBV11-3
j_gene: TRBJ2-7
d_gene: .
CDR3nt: TGTGCCAGCAGCTTAACCCTAACGGACAGTAATTACGAGCAGTACTTC
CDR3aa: CASSLTLTDSNYEQYF

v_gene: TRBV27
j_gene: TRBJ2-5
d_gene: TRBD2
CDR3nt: TGTGCCAGCAGTTTATCTCTGGCGGGGGGGGCAGAGACCCAGTACTTC
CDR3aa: CASSLSLAGGAETQYF

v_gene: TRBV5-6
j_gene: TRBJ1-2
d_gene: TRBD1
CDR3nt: TGTGCCAGCAGCGGGCACCCATGGGACAGGGTGGAAGGCTACACCTTC
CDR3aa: CASSGHPWDRVEGYTF

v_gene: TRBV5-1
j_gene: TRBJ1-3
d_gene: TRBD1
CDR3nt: TGCGCCAGCAAGACAGGGCTTTACTCTGGAAACACCATATATTTT
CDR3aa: CASKTGLYSGNTIYF